These T cell receptor beta chains were read from a single sample in a study of shared clonotypes between healthy human individuals. Data came from immunoSEQ multiplex PCR; TCRdb stores just in-frame clones and leaves some out. The top ten clones hold 0.13% of a sample with some 2.1 million clones, roughly 96% of them seen once. The sequenced sample was naive CD4+ T cells sorted from blood. All receptors derive from a man aged 18 to 35 in good health. Each CDR3 is given with its conserved first and last residue. A D gene is named only where the DNA matches it firmly. Some rows mark clone size as missing; the rest say once, few, many or name a class of expanded clone.

cdr3_nt: TGTGCCAGCAGCTTTTCCCCGGACAGAAGCACAGATACGCAGTATTTT
cdr3_aa: CASSFSPDRSTDTQYF
d_call: .
clone_size: .
v_call: TRBV5-4
j_call: TRBJ2-3

cdr3_nt: TGTGCCAGCAGCTTGGGGACAGGGGCCGGTGGCTACACCTTC
cdr3_aa: CASSLGTGAGGYTF
d_call: TRBD1
clone_size: once
v_call: TRBV5-6
j_call: TRBJ1-2

cdr3_nt: TGCGCCAGCAGCTTCAGTCCCCCCAGGACAGAGAACACTGAAGCTTTCTTT
cdr3_aa: CASSFSPPRTENTEAFF
d_call: .
clone_size: .
v_call: TRBV5-1
j_call: TRBJ1-1

cdr3_nt: TGTGCTCCTACAGGGCCTCGGTCCTACGAGCAGTACTTC
cdr3_aa: CAPTGPRSYEQYF
d_call: .
clone_size: .
v_call: TRBV30
j_call: TRBJ2-7

cdr3_nt: TGTGCCAGCAGCTTAGATGGCAGAGGCAATCAGCCCCAGCATTTT
cdr3_aa: CASSLDGRGNQPQHF
d_call: .
clone_size: .
v_call: TRBV7-2
j_call: TRBJ1-5

cdr3_nt: TGTGCCAGCAGTTTGGGTGGGAGGGGGCCCTTTGGCTACACCTTC
cdr3_aa: CASSLGGRGPFGYTF
d_call: TRBD1
clone_size: .
v_call: TRBV28
j_call: TRBJ1-2

cdr3_nt: TGTGCCTGGAGAAACAGGGGTTACGAGCAGTACTTC
cdr3_aa: CAWRNRGYEQYF
d_call: TRBD1
clone_size: .
v_call: TRBV30
j_call: TRBJ2-7

cdr3_nt: TGTGCCAGCAGGGCCGGGACAGGGAGCAATCAGCCCCAGCATTTT
cdr3_aa: CASRAGTGSNQPQHF
d_call: TRBD1
clone_size: .
v_call: TRBV6-5
j_call: TRBJ1-5

cdr3_nt: TGTGCCAGCAGTTACTCGAGTGTTACGCGAGAGCAGTACTTC
cdr3_aa: CASSYSSVTREQYF
d_call: .
clone_size: .
v_call: TRBV6-5
j_call: TRBJ2-7

cdr3_nt: TGTGCCAGCCGGCTCGGACCGCTAAATTCACCCCTCCACTTT
cdr3_aa: CASRLGPLNSPLHF
d_call: .
clone_size: .
v_call: TRBV2
j_call: TRBJ1-6

cdr3_nt: TGTGCCAGCAGTTCCAGACCCGGACAGGACTACGAGCAGTACTTC
cdr3_aa: CASSSRPGQDYEQYF
d_call: TRBD1
clone_size: .
v_call: TRBV6-5
j_call: TRBJ2-7

cdr3_nt: TGTGCCAGCAGCGCTGGACAGGGGGCCTACGAGCAGTACTTC
cdr3_aa: CASSAGQGAYEQYF
d_call: TRBD1
clone_size: .
v_call: TRBV7-9
j_call: TRBJ2-7

cdr3_nt: TGCGCCAGCAGCCCCTACCCATCGGGGGAAGGTGGCATTCAGTACTTC
cdr3_aa: CASSPYPSGEGGIQYF
d_call: .
clone_size: .
v_call: TRBV5-1
j_call: TRBJ2-4

cdr3_nt: TGTGCCAGCAGCGGGTTGTACGAGCAGTACTTC
cdr3_aa: CASSGLYEQYF
d_call: .
clone_size: once
v_call: TRBV11-2
j_call: TRBJ2-7

cdr3_nt: TGTGCCAGTAGTACCCTACAGGGGGATACCCAGGTGCAGTACTTC
cdr3_aa: CASSTLQGDTQVQYF
d_call: TRBD1
clone_size: .
v_call: TRBV19
j_call: TRBJ2-7

cdr3_nt: TGTGCCAGCAGTGACTCTGGGGACCCGGTAGGGGAGCAGTACTTC
cdr3_aa: CASSDSGDPVGEQYF
d_call: .
clone_size: .
v_call: TRBV6-4
j_call: TRBJ2-7

cdr3_nt: TGTGCCAGCAGGGGCGACTATAATTCACCCCTCCACTTT
cdr3_aa: CASRGDYNSPLHF
d_call: .
clone_size: .
v_call: TRBV27
j_call: TRBJ1-6

cdr3_nt: TGCGCCAGCAGTTGGAGCGGGGGCGATTCCTACAATGAGCAGTTCTTC
cdr3_aa: CASSWSGGDSYNEQFF
d_call: TRBD2
clone_size: .
v_call: TRBV5-1
j_call: TRBJ2-1

cdr3_nt: TGCGCCAGCAGCCCTCCCGGGACGGATGAAAAACTGTTTTTT
cdr3_aa: CASSPPGTDEKLFF
d_call: .
clone_size: .
v_call: TRBV5-1
j_call: TRBJ1-4

cdr3_nt: TGCGCCAGCAGCTTGGCCCCCACTCGGGACGCGGACACCTTC
cdr3_aa: CASSLAPTRDADTF
d_call: .
clone_size: .
v_call: TRBV5-1
j_call: TRBJ1-2